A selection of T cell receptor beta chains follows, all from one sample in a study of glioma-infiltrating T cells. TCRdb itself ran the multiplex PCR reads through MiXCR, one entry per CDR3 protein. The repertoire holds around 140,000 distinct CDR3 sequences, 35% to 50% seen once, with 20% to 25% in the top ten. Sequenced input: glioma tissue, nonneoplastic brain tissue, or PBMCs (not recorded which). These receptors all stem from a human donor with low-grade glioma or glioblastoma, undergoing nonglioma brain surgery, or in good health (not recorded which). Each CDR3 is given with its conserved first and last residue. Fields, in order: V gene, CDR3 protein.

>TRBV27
CASRPRGTNQPQHF
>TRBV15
CATSRDNGGYEQYF
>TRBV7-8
CASSWRGADGTEAFF
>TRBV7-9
CASSFSTEGTEAFF
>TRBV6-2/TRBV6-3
CASSPYTTEAFF
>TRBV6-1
CASRPSGTDTQYF
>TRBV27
CASSLGTAISTDTQYF
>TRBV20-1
CSARTSAGFGYYGYTF
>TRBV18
CASSQLVDEQFF
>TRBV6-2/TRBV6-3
CASSLRTGFYEQYF
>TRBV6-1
CASRQTSGGYEQYF
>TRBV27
CASSLQGKNYGYTF
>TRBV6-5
CASSYSNFPSGKTYEQYF
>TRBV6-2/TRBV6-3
CASSQGREQYF
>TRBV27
CASSSSGTARRAPLHF
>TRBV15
CATSVTGLTEAFF
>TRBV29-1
CSVEDRGVGSYEQYF
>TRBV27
CASSLTPPGHPYGYTF
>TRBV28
CASSFLAGDKNIQYF
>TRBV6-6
CASSYSGTGRGPQHF
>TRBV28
CASGDGPYEQYF
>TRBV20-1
CSDRHQSSYNSPLHF
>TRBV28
CASSLGTGAYEQYF
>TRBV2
CASSEVGTKKLFF
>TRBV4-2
CASSQNWALFNNEQFF
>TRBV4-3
CASSRGTSGSNTDTQYF
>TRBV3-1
CASSQTRGFNNEQFF
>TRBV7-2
CASSLSGIPNEKLFF
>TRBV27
CASSFTSRGNEQFF
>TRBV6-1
CASSDVLAGQETQYF
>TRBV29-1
CSVGAQYGYTF
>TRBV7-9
CASSHPGTAGETQYF
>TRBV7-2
CASSLVGTANSPLHF
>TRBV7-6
CASSRRPTNEQYF
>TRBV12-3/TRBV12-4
CASSLARRDDETQYF
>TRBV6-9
CASSYGASASYEQYF
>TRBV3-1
CASSPLAGPYEQYF
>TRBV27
CASSFVEGLEQFF
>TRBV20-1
CSAFTGGKYGYTF